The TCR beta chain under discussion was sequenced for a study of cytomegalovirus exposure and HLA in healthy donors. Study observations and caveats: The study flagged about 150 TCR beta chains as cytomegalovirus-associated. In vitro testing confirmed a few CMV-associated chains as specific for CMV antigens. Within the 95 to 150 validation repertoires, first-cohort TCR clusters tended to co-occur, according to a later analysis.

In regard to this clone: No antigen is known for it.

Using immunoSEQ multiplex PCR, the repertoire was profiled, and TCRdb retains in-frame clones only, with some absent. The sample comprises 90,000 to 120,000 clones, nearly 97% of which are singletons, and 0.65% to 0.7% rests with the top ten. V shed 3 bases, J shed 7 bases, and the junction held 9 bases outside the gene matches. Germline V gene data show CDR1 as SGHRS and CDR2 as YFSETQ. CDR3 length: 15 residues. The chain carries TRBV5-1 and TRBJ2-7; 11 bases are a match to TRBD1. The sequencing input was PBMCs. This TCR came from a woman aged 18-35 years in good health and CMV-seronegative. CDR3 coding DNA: TGCGCCAGCAGCTCAACCGGACAGGGGGCGCATGAGCAGTACTTC. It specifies CASSSTGQGAHEQYF.